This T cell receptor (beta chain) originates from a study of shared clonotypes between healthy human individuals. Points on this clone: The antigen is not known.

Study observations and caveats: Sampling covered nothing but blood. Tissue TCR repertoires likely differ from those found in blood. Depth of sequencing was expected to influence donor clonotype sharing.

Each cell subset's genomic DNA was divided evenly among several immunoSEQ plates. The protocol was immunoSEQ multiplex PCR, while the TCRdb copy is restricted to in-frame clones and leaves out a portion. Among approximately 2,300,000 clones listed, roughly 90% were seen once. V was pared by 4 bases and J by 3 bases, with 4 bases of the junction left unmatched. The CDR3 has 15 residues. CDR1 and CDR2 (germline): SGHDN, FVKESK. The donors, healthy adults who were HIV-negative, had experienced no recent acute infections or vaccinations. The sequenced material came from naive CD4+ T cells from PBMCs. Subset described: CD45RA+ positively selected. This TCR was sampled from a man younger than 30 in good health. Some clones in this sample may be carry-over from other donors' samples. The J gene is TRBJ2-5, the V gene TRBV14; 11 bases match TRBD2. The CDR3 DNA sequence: TGTGCCAGCAGCCTGACGGGACTAGCGGAAGAGACCCAGTACTTC. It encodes CASSLTGLAEETQYF.